Below, 28 T cell receptor beta chains from the same sample are listed, as sequenced in a study of long-term antiretroviral therapy in people with HIV (dated by TCRdb to between 2020 and 2023). Sequencing of the TRB variable region was done with the immunoSEQ hsTCRB v3.0 assay at survey level resolution. TCRdb obtained this table from immuneACCESS and retained in-frame rearrangements with V and J assigned. These tables miss some clones; where compared with another copy, unresolved V genes account for less than half of the shortfall, and the remainder is unexplained. Counted in this sample were fewer than 45,000 clones; nearly 95% of them appeared once. The leading ten clones occupy 2.5% to 3.5% of the sample. Here the sequenced sample was unsorted PBMCs, taken 3.7 years after starting antiretroviral therapy. These receptor sequences come from a woman aged 50 to 65 with HIV.

The V and J genes are TRBV14 and TRBJ2-1, with no clear D. V lost 0 bases and J 15 bases, leaving 15 bases between the germline ends. Germline V gives CDR1 SGHDN, CDR2 FVKESK. The CDR3 is 13 amino acids. Here the CDR3 reads CASSQDLRQSLFF. The CDR3 DNA is TGTGCCAGCAGCCAAGATTTAAGGCAATCCTTGTTCTTC.

CDR3 protein: CASSYRPEPRTGELFF. The CDR3 DNA reads TGTGCCAGCAGTTACCGACCAGAGCCTCGCACCGGGGAGCTGTTTTTT. V is TRBV6-5 and J is TRBJ2-2; D call uncertain. This CDR3 is 16 amino acids long. The germline gives CDR1 MNHEY, CDR2 SVGAGI. V was pared by 2 bases and J by 4 bases, with 14 bases between.

The rearrangement links TRBV4-3 to TRBJ2-3; 9 bases map to TRBD1. J gave up 6 bases and V 0 bases, and 4 bases lay outside the gene matches. Germline V CDR1 and CDR2: LGHNA, YSLEER. The CDR3 runs 15 residues. CDR3 coding DNA: TGCGCCAGCAGCCAAGAAGGGACAGGGTCCGATACGCAGTATTTT. Protein: CASSQEGTGSDTQYF.

V gene TRBV9 combines with J gene TRBJ1-5, with D possibly matching TRBD1 (5 bases). The germline V gene has CDR1 SGDLS and CDR2 YYNGEE. V shed 7 bases and J shed 5 bases, with 13 bases lying between them. The CDR3 consists of 13 residues. The CDR3 loop reads CASGRGSDQPQHF. Here the CDR3 DNA reads TGTGCCAGCGGGCGGGGCAGTGATCAGCCCCAGCATTTT.

This chain links TRBV2 with TRBJ1-1; D is unresolved. Germline lookup yields CDR1 SNHLY and CDR2 FYNNEI. Trimming stripped 4 bases from V and 3 bases from J, with 9 bases between. The CDR3 totals 13 residues. CDR3 sequence: CASSVGVHTEAFF. CDR3 DNA: TGTGCCAGCAGTGTCGGGGTTCACACTGAAGCTTTCTTT. The full variable domain, rest sourced from reference TRBV2 and TRBJ1-1, is EPEVTQTPSHQVTQMGQEVILRCVPISNHLYFYWYRQILGQKVEFLVSFYNNEISEKSEIFDDQFSVERPDGSNFTLKIRSTKLEDSAMYFCASSVGVHTEAFFGQGTRLTVV.

Turning to this clone: Its ends do not fully match the called genes, so a read error is possible. The chain links TRBV7-7 to TRBJ2-1; 12 positions agree with TRBD2. Germline V CDR1 and CDR2: SSHAT, FNYEAQ (reference sequence). The CDR3 covers 14 residues. The CDR3 nucleotides are TGTGCTAGCAGCTTGGGACTAGCGGGCAATGAGCAGTTCTTC. Its protein is CASSLGLAGNEQFF.

This chain joins TRBV13 and TRBJ1-1; 7 bases line up with TRBD1. CDR3 length equals 14 residues. CDR1 PRHDT and CDR2 FYEKMQ come from the germline V gene (reference sequence). With 5 bases clipped from V and 1 base from J, the junction kept 4 bases outside the gene matches. CDR3 sequence (DNA): TGTGCCAGCAGCCGAAGGACAGGGAACACTGAAGCTTTCTTT. This codes for CASSRRTGNTEAFF.

CDR3 protein: CAGGSYEQYF. The CDR3 region has the DNA TGTGCCGGAGGCAGCTACGAGCAGTACTTC. This sequence joins TRBV2 and TRBJ2-7, with a weak D call TRBD2 (5 bases). Per germline, CDR1 SNHLY and CDR2 FYNNEI. The V gene lost 11 bases and the J gene lost 3 bases, with 8 bases spanning the gap. The CDR3 totals 10 residues. Full variable domain (rest looked up from reference TRBV2 and TRBJ2-7): EPEVTQTPSHQVTQMGQEVILRCVPISNHLYFYWYRQILGQKVEFLVSFYNNEISEKSEIFDDQFSVERPDGSNFTLKIRSTKLEDSAMYFCAGGSYEQYFGPGTRLTVT.

The V gene is TRBV6-5, the J gene TRBJ2-2, with D maybe TRBD1 (6 bases). V was cut by 3 bases and J by 8 bases, with 19 bases left in between. The CDR3 is 16 amino acids. Germline CDR1 and CDR2: MNHEY and SVGAGI. CDR3 residues: CASSYSRGHTGGELFF. The CDR3 DNA follows: TGTGCCAGCAGTTATTCTCGGGGACACACGGGGGGGGAGCTGTTTTTT.

The chain combines TRBV19 with TRBJ2-2; TRBD1 might be the D (5 bases). Trimming took 5 bases from V and 3 from J, leaving 13 bases between them. The CDR3 is made up of 15 amino acids. Germline V gene lookup returns CDR1 LNHDA and CDR2 SQIVND (reference sequence). CDR3 nucleotides: TGTGCCAGTAGTCAAGGACAAGTAGACACCGGGGAGCTGTTTTTT. The encoded protein is CASSQGQVDTGELFF. The entire variable domain, with the rest obtained from reference TRBV19 and TRBJ2-2, is as follows: DGGITQSPKYLFRKEGQNVTLSCEQNLNHDAMYWYRQDPGQGLRLIYYSQIVNDFQKGDIAEGYSVSREKKESFPLTVTSAQKNPTAFYLCASSQGQVDTGELFFGEGSRLTVL.

V and J are TRBV2 and TRBJ2-1; 9 nucleotides line up with TRBD1. This CDR3 is built from 14 residues. Looked up from germline, CDR1 is SNHLY and CDR2 is FYNNEI. Unmatched junction bases numbered 8, after V lost 8 bases and J lost 6 bases. The CDR3 DNA is TGTGCCAGCTGGGGGACAGGGAAATTCAATGAGCAGTTCTTC. Amino acids: CASWGTGKFNEQFF.

The CDR3 region has the DNA TGTGCCAGCAGCTTAGCTGCGGGCTATGGCTACACCTTC. As protein: CASSLAAGYGYTF. V gene TRBV11-3 combines with J gene TRBJ1-2; D uncertain. V gave up 1 base and J gave up 4 bases, with 7 bases separating them. This CDR3 region has 13 residues. Per germline, CDR1 SGHNT and CDR2 YENEEA.

The rearrangement joins TRBV29-1 to TRBJ1-1, with a possible D match to TRBD1 (5 bases). The CDR3 has 12 amino acids. CDR1 SQVTM and CDR2 ANQGSEA come from the germline V gene. V gave up 4 bases and J gave up 3 bases, with 9 bases separating them. The CDR3 DNA follows: TGCAGCGTTGGGGGCAGGGACACTGAAGCTTTCTTT. Protein: CSVGGRDTEAFF.

The chain joins TRBV9 to TRBJ2-5; 9 bases map to TRBD1. Unmatched junction bases numbered 3, after V lost 3 bases and J lost 3 bases. In germline, CDR1 is SGDLS, CDR2 YYNGEE. The CDR3 is 14 amino acids. The CDR3 DNA reads as TGTGCCAGCAGCGCCGGGACAGGGAAAGAGACCCAGTACTTC. Translation: CASSAGTGKETQYF.

This chain links TRBV6-1 with TRBJ1-2, with D unresolved. Germline V gene sequence: CDR1 MNHNS, CDR2 SASEGT. The CDR3 length is 14 residues. V was shortened by 2 bases and J by 4 bases, with 11 bases between the two germline ends. Written as DNA, the CDR3 is TGTGCCAGCAGTGAATTCGGGAATTTCTATGGCTACACCTTC. This translates into CASSEFGNFYGYTF.

This chain uses TRBV6-4 with TRBJ1-1; 7 bases are shared with TRBD1. The CDR3 extends over 13 amino acids. Germline CDR1 reads MRHNA; CDR2 reads SNTAGT. The junction had 6 bases not matched to a gene; V was cut back by 6 bases and J by 5 bases. The CDR3 DNA is TGTGCCAGCAGCGAGGGGGCAGGAACTGAAGCTTTCTTT. This sequence encodes CASSEGAGTEAFF.

The chain uses TRBV11-2 and TRBJ1-6; D remains unclear. The CDR3 totals 12 residues. The V gene's germline CDR1 is SGHAT and CDR2 FQNNGV. V lost 1 base and J 12 bases, leaving 7 bases between the germline ends. The CDR3 here is CASSLGGLPLHF. CDR3 DNA sequence: TGTGCCAGCAGCTTAGGTGGTTTACCCCTCCACTTT.

The chain couples TRBV27 to TRBJ2-7, with 7 nucleotides matching TRBD2. CDR1 is MNHEY, CDR2 SMNVEV, per germline (reference sequence). J gave up 3 bases and V 4 bases, and 9 bases lay outside the gene matches. The CDR3 covers 15 residues. CDR3 in amino acids: CASSSWGGKDYEQYF. Here the CDR3 DNA reads TGTGCCAGCAGTTCTTGGGGGGGGAAAGACTACGAGCAGTACTTC.

The chain couples TRBV5-4 to TRBJ1-5, with 9 bases fitting TRBD1. The CDR3 is 15 residues long. Germline assignment: CDR1 SGHNT and CDR2 YYREEE (reference sequence). Trimming removed 4 bases from V and 5 bases from J; junction bases left unmatched: 7. The chain's CDR3 is CASSTGQGIDQPQHF. CDR3 DNA sequence: TGTGCCAGCAGCACCGGACAGGGGATAGATCAGCCCCAGCATTTT.

The V and J genes are TRBV7-9 and TRBJ2-1, with 7 bases identical to TRBD1. The CDR3 extends over 15 amino acids. V was clipped by 2 bases and J by 6 bases; unmatched bases: 7. Per the germline V gene, CDR1 is SEHNR and CDR2 is FQNEAQ (reference sequence). The CDR3: CASSLRQGVFNEQFF. As DNA, the CDR3 is TGTGCCAGCAGCTTAAGGCAGGGGGTCTTCAATGAGCAGTTCTTC.

V gene TRBV29-1 combines with J gene TRBJ2-7; 7 positions agree with TRBD1. Germline loops: CDR1 SQVTM, CDR2 ANQGSEA. V was clipped by 5 bases and J by 4 bases; unmatched bases: 8. CDR3 length: 13 amino acids. The CDR3 nucleotides are TGCAGCGTTCAGGACAGGCCGAGGTACGAGCAGTACTTC. Protein: CSVQDRPRYEQYF.

J is TRBJ1-1 and V is TRBV5-5; 9 nucleotides line up with TRBD1. This CDR3 spans 16 amino acids. J gave up 5 bases and V 3 bases, and 11 bases lay outside the gene matches. Germline lookup yields CDR1 SGHKS and CDR2 YYEKEE (reference sequence). DNA for the CDR3: TGTGCCAGCAGCTCGGCCGGGACAGGGACGGGGACTGAAGCTTTCTTT. It translates to CASSSAGTGTGTEAFF. The full variable domain, its missing parts supplied by reference TRBV5-5 and TRBJ1-1, is DAGVTQSPTHLIKTRGQQVTLRCSPISGHKSVSWYQQVLGQGPQFIFQYYEKEERGRGNFPDRFSARQFPNYSSELNVNALLLGDSALYLCASSSAGTGTGTEAFFGQGTRLTVV.

V and J are TRBV19 and TRBJ1-5; 7 nucleotides align to TRBD1. The CDR3 totals 14 residues. Germline V gene lookup returns CDR1 LNHDA and CDR2 SQIVND (reference sequence). The trim removed 11 bases at V and 3 bases at J, leaving 10 bases unmatched. The CDR3 bases are TGTGCCGCTCAAGCGGGGACAGTCAATCAGCCCCAGCATTTT. Its protein is CAAQAGTVNQPQHF.

In this sample, this clone turned up once. This rearrangement joins TRBV5-4 to TRBJ2-5; TRBD2 matches 10 bases. Trimming cost V 1 base and J 5 bases; bases outside gene matches: 8. This CDR3 region has 16 residues. Germline values: CDR1 SGHNT, CDR2 YYREEE (reference sequence). CDR3 protein: CASSLFLAGVGETQYF. CDR3 bases: TGTGCCAGCAGCTTGTTTCTAGCGGGGGTGGGGGAGACCCAGTACTTC.

V and J are TRBV27 and TRBJ2-7; 7 bases map to TRBD2. The germline CDR1 and CDR2 sequences are MNHEY and SMNVEV (reference sequence). This CDR3 has 15 residues. J lost 4 bases, V lost 5 bases, and 11 bases had no gene match. CDR3 in DNA: TGTGCCAGCAGTACCCCCAGCGGGGAGAGGTACGAGCAGTACTTC. The encoded protein is CASSTPSGERYEQYF.

The chain combines TRBV7-3 with TRBJ2-2, with 11 bases matching TRBD1. CDR3 length: 17 amino acids. V was clipped by 5 bases and J by 4 bases; unmatched bases: 9. The germline V gene has CDR1 SGHTA and CDR2 FQGTGA. The CDR3 DNA reads as TGTGCCAGCAGCCGGACAGGGGGCGTTTCTCGCACCGGGGAGCTGTTTTTT. This sequence encodes CASSRTGGVSRTGELFF. The variable domain in full, with the rest retrieved from reference TRBV7-3 and TRBJ2-2, is GAGVSQTPSNKVTEKGKYVELRCDPISGHTALYWYRQSLGQGPEFLIYFQGTGAADDSGLPNDRFFAVRPEGSVSTLKIQRTERGDSAVYLCASSRTGGVSRTGELFFGEGSRLTVL.

This clone came up once. The chain couples TRBV6-6 to TRBJ1-2, with 7 bases that match TRBD1. V lost 5 bases, J lost 8 bases, and 8 bases stayed unmatched. The CDR3 extends over 13 amino acids. Germline CDR1 is MNHNY and CDR2 is SVGAGI (reference sequence). The CDR3 here is CASSGGTDRGYTF. The DNA for the CDR3 is TGTGCCAGCAGTGGGGGGACAGATAGAGGCTACACCTTC.

This chain uses TRBV7-9 with TRBJ2-7; D might be TRBD1 or TRBD2, each matching 5 bases. The CDR3 covers 13 residues. The V gene lost 5 bases and the J gene lost 2 bases, with 10 bases spanning the gap. The germline CDR1 and CDR2 sequences are SEHNR and FQNEAQ (reference sequence). CDR3: CASSRDGAYEQYF. The CDR3, as DNA: TGTGCCAGCAGCCGGGACGGGGCCTACGAGCAGTACTTC.